These 25 T cell receptor beta chains were all obtained from the same sample, sequenced in a study of blood T cells in healthy people across ages. Sample-barcoded 5' priming and a J-beta primer mix drove a second PCR of about 6 to 12 cycles. TCRdb reanalysed the 5' RACE reads using MiXCR and keeps one entry per CDR3 protein. The sample lists 850,000 to 1,000,000 distinct CDR3 sequences; 48% were seen once. The sequenced sample consisted of blood. The receptors derive from a young man in good health.

J is TRBJ2-4 and V is TRBV18, with 9 bases aligning to TRBD2. V lost 6 bases to trimming and J lost 13 bases; unmatched junction nucleotides: 13. The CDR3 consists of 14 residues. Germline V lookup: CDR1 KGHSH, CDR2 LQKENI. Here the CDR3 DNA reads TGTGCCAGCTCTACGAGCGGGGGGACTAGGGAGCAGTACTTC. Its translation: CASSTSGGTREQYF. Complete variable domain (other parts from reference TRBV18 and TRBJ2-4): NAGVMQNPRHLVRRRGQEARLRCSPMKGHSHVYWYRQLPEEGLKFMVYLQKENIIDESGMPKERFSAEFPKEGPSILRIQQVVRGDSAAYFCASSTSGGTREQYFGAGTRLSVL.

This clonotype has a handful of counts. The chain has TRBV7-9 and TRBJ2-1; a weak D match, TRBD2 (5 bases). Deletions cut 2 bases from V and 3 bases from J, with 23 bases between. There are 19 residues in the CDR3. Germline V gene sequence: CDR1 SEHNR, CDR2 FQNEAQ (reference sequence). CDR3 sequence (DNA): TGTGCCAGCAGCTTATTAGGAGGATTGGGCGGCATCATCTACAATGAGCAGTTCTTC. Protein sequence: CASSLLGGLGGIIYNEQFF.

This clonotype was found a few times. The chain couples TRBV6-5 to TRBJ2-5, with D perhaps being TRBD1 or TRBD2 (5 bases each). This CDR3 comprises 15 residues. Between the trimmed V and J ends, which lost 7 bases and 0 bases, there was a span of 15 bases. CDR1 is MNHEY and CDR2 is SVGAGI in the germline V gene. CDR3 DNA: TGTGCCAGCATGATGACGGGACGCGACCAAGAGACCCAGTACTTC. It is translated as CASMMTGRDQETQYF.

This chain links TRBV7-9 with TRBJ1-1; 10 bases map to TRBD1. V shed 0 bases and J 3 bases; nucleotides not matched to a gene: 1. CDR1 and CDR2 from the germline V gene are SEHNR and FQNEAQ (reference sequence). The CDR3 sequence is 15 residues long. The CDR3 DNA sequence: TGTGCCAGCAGCTTAGCGGGACAGGGGTACACTGAAGCTTTCTTT. This gives the protein CASSLAGQGYTEAFF.

This clonotype was observed a few times. V and J are TRBV28 and TRBJ2-1; no clear D gene. This CDR3 contains 15 residues. CDR1 MDHEN and CDR2 SYDVKM come from the germline V gene. Trimming pared 4 bases from V and 4 bases from J, leaving 14 bases between. This CDR3 is CASSSRRWGYNEQFF. CDR3 bases: TGTGCCAGCAGTTCACGTAGGTGGGGATACAATGAGCAGTTCTTC.

The sample holds many counts of this clonotype. V and J are TRBV7-2 and TRBJ2-1, with D tentatively TRBD2 (7 bases). The CDR3 loop spans 16 amino acids. Germline V lookup: CDR1 SGHTA, CDR2 FQGNSA. V was clipped by 1 base and J by 4 bases, with 14 bases between them. For the CDR3, the DNA is TGTGCCAGCAGCTTAGGGGGGGGGCCAGGGTACAATGAGCAGTTCTTC. This encodes CASSLGGGPGYNEQFF.

The chain uses TRBV13 and TRBJ2-3; the match to TRBD1 covers 7 bases. This CDR3 has 17 amino acids. V was pared by 9 bases and J by 0 bases, with 15 bases of the junction left unmatched. CDR1 is PRHDT, CDR2 FYEKMQ, per germline (reference sequence). Here the CDR3 reads CARLIRQGLSSTDTQYF. DNA of the CDR3: TGTGCCAGGCTAATCCGACAGGGATTATCTAGCACAGATACGCAGTATTTT.

V gene TRBV28 combines with J gene TRBJ2-2; a possible D gene is TRBD1 (6 bases). Germline V CDR1 and CDR2: MDHEN, SYDVKM. V lost 5 bases, J lost 4 bases, and 14 bases lay in between. This CDR3 contains 15 residues. The CDR3 loop reads CASSQGTAVTGELFF. In DNA form, the CDR3 reads TGTGCCAGCAGTCAGGGGACCGCCGTCACCGGGGAGCTGTTTTTT.

The chain employs TRBV9 and TRBJ2-6; perhaps D is TRBD1 or TRBD2 (5 bases each). CDR3 size: 16 residues. Trimming removed 0 bases at V and 0 bases at J, with 7 bases between. CDR1 and CDR2 from the germline V gene are SGDLS and YYNGEE. The CDR3 region is CASSVDGGSGANVLTF. The CDR3, as DNA: TGTGCCAGCAGCGTAGATGGGGGCTCTGGGGCCAACGTCCTGACTTTC.

The rearrangement links TRBV10-3 to TRBJ1-4, with D uncertain. V was cut by 2 bases and J by 6 bases, with 4 bases left in between. The CDR3 has 12 amino acids. In germline, CDR1 is ENHRY, CDR2 SYGVKD. CDR3 amino acids: CAISEPHEKLFF. Written as DNA, the CDR3 is TGTGCCATCAGTGAGCCACATGAAAAACTGTTTTTT.

The chain combines TRBV5-1 with TRBJ2-7; D call uncertain. Germline lookup yields CDR1 SGHRS and CDR2 YFSETQ. The CDR3 consists of 11 residues. Trimming took off 5 bases at V and 3 bases at J, with 6 bases between the two ends. The CDR3, as DNA: TGCGCCAGCAGAGATCTCTACGAGCAGTACTTC. This sequence encodes CASRDLYEQYF.

The chain carries TRBV12-3 or TRBV12-4 and TRBJ2-3; 7 bases are a match to TRBD1. CDR3 length: 15 residues. The trim removed 0 bases at V and 2 bases at J, leaving 2 bases unmatched. Written as DNA, the CDR3 is TGTGCCAGCAGTTTAGCCACAGGGGTCACAGATACGCAGTATTTT. Encoded protein: CASSLATGVTDTQYF.

The chain carries TRBV5-1 and TRBJ2-7; the match to TRBD1 covers 8 bases. CDR3 length equals 17 residues. Germline loops: CDR1 SGHRS, CDR2 YFSETQ. V lost 3 bases and J lost 1; bases outside the gene matches: 12. CDR3 coding DNA: TGCGCCAGCAGCTCTTTCCCTTCCGGGACAGGATCCTACGAGCAGTACTTC. Encoded protein: CASSSFPSGTGSYEQYF.

The CDR3 region is CASTSGTGYLGEQYF. Here the CDR3 DNA reads TGTGCCAGCACCTCCGGGACAGGGTACCTAGGCGAGCAGTACTTC. The chain carries TRBV28 and TRBJ2-5; TRBD1 matches at 9 bases. TRBJ2-7 explains the end of the DNA better; the J call may be wrong. Germline V CDR1 and CDR2: MDHEN, SYDVKM. The CDR3 has 15 amino acids.

In nucleotides, the CDR3 is TGTGCCAGCAGCTTCGCACAACATAATTCACCCCTCCACTTT. Encoded protein: CASSFAQHNSPLHF. J is TRBJ1-6 and V is TRBV7-8; D gene uncertain. The CDR3 is 14 amino acids. Trimming shortened V by 3 bases and J by 5 bases, and 8 bases separated the two germline ends. Per germline, CDR1 SGHVS and CDR2 FQNEAQ.

The chain uses TRBV5-1 and TRBJ2-1; TRBD2 matches at 7 bases. The CDR3 has 14 amino acids. V was clipped by 2 bases and J by 10 bases; unmatched bases: 9. Germline loops: CDR1 SGHRS, CDR2 YFSETQ. CDR3 bases: TGCGCCAGCAGCTTCGGGGGGTTAATTGGGGAGCAGTTCTTC. It specifies CASSFGGLIGEQFF.

The chain links TRBV5-1 to TRBJ2-3; the D gene is possibly TRBD1 (5 bases). This CDR3 contains 15 residues. With 6 bases removed from V and 1 base from J, the gap between germline ends came to 15 bases. In germline, CDR1 is SGHRS, CDR2 YFSETQ. The CDR3 region has the DNA TGCGCCAGCACCCAAGGGGTGCAGGGCACAGATACGCAGTATTTT. It encodes CASTQGVQGTDTQYF.

Only a few counts were recorded for this clonotype. The rearrangement uses TRBV5-6 and TRBJ2-3; possible D gene TRBD1, 5 bases. V was cut by 0 bases and J by 0 bases, with 11 bases left in between. Germline lookup yields CDR1 SGHDT and CDR2 YYEEEE. CDR3 length: 16 residues. CDR3 DNA: TGTGCCAGCAGCTTGGACAGGCAGACTAGCACAGATACGCAGTATTTT. It yields the protein CASSLDRQTSTDTQYF. Variable domain in full (rest from reference TRBV5-6 and TRBJ2-3): DAGVTQSPTHLIKTRGQQVTLRCSPKSGHDTVSWYQQALGQGPQFIFQYYEEEERQRGNFPDRFSGHQFPNYSSELNVNALLLGDSALYLCASSLDRQTSTDTQYFGPGTRLTVL.

The chain carries TRBV3-1 and TRBJ1-6, with 9 positions matching TRBD1. Germline CDR1 and CDR2: LGHDT and YNNKEL (reference sequence). V dropped 1 base and J dropped 7; count of bases not matched to a gene: 8. The CDR3 runs 17 residues. CDR3 coding DNA: TGTGCCAGCAGCCAAGCCTCCGGGACAGGGAACAATTCACCCCTCCACTTT. This codes for CASSQASGTGNNSPLHF.

This clonotype was observed a few times. The genes are TRBV27 and TRBJ2-7, with 9 positions matching TRBD2. Germline V gives CDR1 MNHEY, CDR2 SMNVEV (reference sequence). V lost 0 bases, J lost 3 bases, and 0 bases stayed unmatched. The CDR3 runs 14 residues. The CDR3 nucleotides are TGTGCCAGCAGTTTATCGACTAGCGGCTACGAGCAGTACTTC. This sequence encodes CASSLSTSGYEQYF.

The chain has TRBV7-2 and TRBJ2-3; TRBD2 matches 10 bases. V lost 3 bases and J lost 5; bases outside the gene matches: 11. Germline assignment: CDR1 SGHTA and CDR2 FQGNSA. The CDR3 contains 17 residues. CDR3 residues: CASSFGLSGGLRDTQYF. CDR3 sequence (DNA): TGTGCCAGCAGCTTCGGACTTAGCGGGGGGCTACGAGATACGCAGTATTTT. The whole variable domain, remainder taken from reference TRBV7-2 and TRBJ2-3, is GAGVSQSPSNKVTEKGKDVELRCDPISGHTALYWYRQSLGQGLEFLIYFQGNSAPDKSGLPSDRFSAERTGGSVSTLTIQRTQQEDSAVYLCASSFGLSGGLRDTQYFGPGTRLTVL.

This clonotype has a handful of counts. V gene TRBV20-1 combines with J gene TRBJ2-3, with a tentative D call TRBD2 (6 bases). The CDR3 extends over 16 amino acids. Germline V gene data show CDR1 as DFQATT and CDR2 as SNEGSKA (reference sequence). V shed 5 bases and J shed 3 bases, with 21 bases lying between them. In DNA, the CDR3 is TGCAGTGCTTCTCCCCCATGGAGGGGACGTACAGATACGCAGTATTTT. Translating it yields CSASPPWRGRTDTQYF.

This sequence joins TRBV7-9 and TRBJ2-5, with D tentatively TRBD1 or TRBD2 (7 bases each). Germline CDR1 and CDR2: SEHNR and FQNEAQ (reference sequence). The CDR3 sequence is 15 residues long. With 5 bases removed from V and 11 bases from J, the gap between germline ends came to 24 bases. Written as DNA, the CDR3 is TGTGCCAGCAGCCTCCCAGGGGGGGCTGGGAATGAGCAGTACTTC. Translation: CASSLPGGAGNEQYF.

The gene calls are TRBV25-1 and TRBJ2-5, with 8 bases aligning to TRBD2. The length of the CDR3 is 15 residues. From germline, CDR1 is MGHDK and CDR2 SYGVNS. The J segment lost 4 bases and the V segment lost 1 base, leaving 5 bases of the junction unmatched. The CDR3 is CASSEWSGRRETQYF. In nucleotides, the CDR3 is TGTGCCAGCAGTGAATGGAGCGGGAGACGAGAGACCCAGTACTTC.

This clonotype was counted between two and nine times. This chain links TRBV3-1 with TRBJ1-2; 7 nucleotides agree with TRBD1. Germline CDR1 and CDR2: LGHDT and YNNKEL (reference sequence). V lost 5 bases to trimming and J lost 4 bases; unmatched junction nucleotides: 7. The length of the CDR3 is 14 residues. The CDR3 spells CASSETGVGYGYTF. The CDR3 DNA is TGTGCCAGCAGCGAAACAGGGGTAGGCTATGGCTACACCTTC.